This T cell receptor (beta chain) was sequenced in a study of blood T cell repertoires in COVID-19. Study details: Whether acute or convalescent, the COVID-19 samples came from the United States, Italy and Spain.

The count of this clone is one. Original handling: Amplified reference gene primers provided the basis for estimating nucleated cell counts. Generated by immunoSEQ multiplex PCR, the TCRdb table keeps only in-frame clones and is missing some. V and J calls and clone size follow that table, whereas D and trimming were derived from the DNA. The repertoire has about 46,000 clones, 70% to 90% of them found once; the top ten carry approximately 14%. Trimming at V came to 0 bases and at J to 8 bases, leaving 7 bases not matched to a gene. Germline V CDR1 and CDR2: LGHDT, YNNKEL (reference sequence). The CDR3 is made up of 16 amino acids.

This TCR was sampled from a human donor in a cohort sampled during active COVID-19. The donor label of this sample is uncertain. Sequencing was carried out using peripheral blood. V usage is TRBV3-1 (or the pseudogene TRBV3-2) and J usage is TRBJ2-1; 10 bases agree with TRBD2. CDR3 DNA: TGTGCCAGCAGCCAAGATGGAAGCGGGGGGGCCCATGAGCAGTTCTTC. Translated: CASSQDGSGGAHEQFF.